This T cell receptor beta chain was recovered during a study of post-analysis software for immune sequencing data. Across the whole study: Relapsing-remitting, secondary progressive and progressive-relapsing forms made up the multiple sclerosis disease courses. Points from the study as a whole: Compared against controls, patients with multiple sclerosis displayed significantly lower normalized Chao1 diversity.

To note about this clonotype: Its antigen is not known. Possible read error: a much larger clone is one base away.

Presence of unique molecular identifiers characterized the TCR beta cDNA libraries. Between about 1 and 11 million T cells gave rise to hundreds of thousands of cDNA molecules. TCRdb recomputed calls from the PCR reads with MiXCR, one row per CDR3 protein. The sample lists some 260,000 distinct CDR3 sequences; 36% were seen once. This clonotype originated in a girl aged 10 to 17 with multiple sclerosis. What was sequenced was blood.

In nucleotides, the CDR3 is TGCAGTGCTGGTACTAGCGGGGGACGCTTGGGGCAAGAGACCCAGTACTTC. It is translated as CSAGTSGGRLGQETQYF. The V gene is TRBV20-1, the J gene TRBJ2-7; TRBD2 aligns across 11 bases. The end of the DNA fits TRBJ2-5 better, so the J call may be wrong. CDR3 length: 17 residues. The germline V gene has CDR1 DFQATT and CDR2 SNEGSKA (reference sequence).